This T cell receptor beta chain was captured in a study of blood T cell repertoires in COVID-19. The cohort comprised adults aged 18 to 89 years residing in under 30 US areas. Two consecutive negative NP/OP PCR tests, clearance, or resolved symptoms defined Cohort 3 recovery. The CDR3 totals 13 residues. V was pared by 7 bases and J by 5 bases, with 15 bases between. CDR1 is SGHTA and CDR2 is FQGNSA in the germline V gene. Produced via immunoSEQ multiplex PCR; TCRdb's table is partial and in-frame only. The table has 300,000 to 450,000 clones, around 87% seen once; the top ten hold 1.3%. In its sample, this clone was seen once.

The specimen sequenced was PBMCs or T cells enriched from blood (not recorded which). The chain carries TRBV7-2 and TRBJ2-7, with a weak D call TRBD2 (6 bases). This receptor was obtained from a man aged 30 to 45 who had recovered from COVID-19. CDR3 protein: CASTTRGFHEQYF. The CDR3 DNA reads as TGTGCCAGCACCACCCGGGGGTTCCACGAGCAGTACTTC.